This T cell receptor (beta chain) was recovered during a study of shared clonotypes between healthy human individuals. Background on the study: Donors, aged 18 to 49, were a couple of women and three men. Overall study results and limits: Donor scarcity curtailed the genetic and exposure-history diversity represented herein.

From germline, CDR1 is SGHNT and CDR2 YENEEA. The V and J ends lost 5 bases and 5 bases respectively, with 8 bases between them. The CDR3 runs 12 residues. A CD45RA+ naive subset and a CD45RA-negative memory subset were split from CD4+ cells. Worth noting for this clone: Its cognate antigen is unknown.

The run depth of the assay was deep. Assay: immunoSEQ multiplex PCR; the TCRdb copy retains only in-frame clones and omits some. The sample holds about a million clones, over 75% seen once. This chain links TRBV11-3 with TRBJ2-3; D may be TRBD2 (5 bases). Sequenced: memory CD4+ T cells sorted from blood. Subset given: CD45RA-negative fraction. The receptor was derived from a young man in good health. The CDR3 DNA is TGTGCCAGCAGCATAGGAGGAGATACGCAGTATTTT. Translation: CASSIGGDTQYF.